This TCR beta chain was identified during a study of shared clonotypes between healthy human individuals. Of note for this clone: Its antigen is currently unknown.

General study points: Sequencing depth was expected to affect clonotype sharing among donors. Compared with memory subsets, naive subsets generally had larger estimated richness.

Deep-level running was used for the assay. Assay used: immunoSEQ multiplex PCR; TCRdb lists only in-frame clones, some missing. The sample comprises 1,500,000 or so clones, roughly 98.5% of which are singletons, and approximately 0.4% rests with the top ten. The receptor's source is a young man in good health. Sequenced sample: naive CD4+ T cells sorted from blood. Sample subset: CD45RA+ positively selected.

The DNA of the CDR3 is TGTGCCAGCAGTTTTGGGTCCGGGGGGCCCCGGGAGACCCAGTACTTC. Amino acid sequence: CASSFGSGGPRETQYF. This chain uses TRBV28 with TRBJ2-5, with D maybe TRBD2 (7 bases). From germline, CDR1 is MDHEN and CDR2 SYDVKM. The CDR3 spans 16 residues. V was cut by 3 bases and J by 5 bases, with 19 bases left in between. The entire variable domain, with the rest obtained from reference TRBV28 and TRBJ2-5, is as follows: DVKVTQSSRYLVKRTGEKVFLECVQDMDHENMFWYRQDPGLGLRLIYFSYDVKMKEKGDIPEGYSVSREKKERFSLILESASTNQTSMYLCASSFGSGGPRETQYFGPGTRLLVL.